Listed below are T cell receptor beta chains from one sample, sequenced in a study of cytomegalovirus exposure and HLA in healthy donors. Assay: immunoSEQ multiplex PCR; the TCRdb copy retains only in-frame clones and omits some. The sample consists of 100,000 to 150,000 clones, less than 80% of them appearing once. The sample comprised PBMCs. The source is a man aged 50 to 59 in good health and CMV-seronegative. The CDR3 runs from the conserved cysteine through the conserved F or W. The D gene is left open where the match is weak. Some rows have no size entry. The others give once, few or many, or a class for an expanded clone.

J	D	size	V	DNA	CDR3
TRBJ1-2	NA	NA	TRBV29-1	TGCAGCACCGCAACGAACACTGAGGCTAACTATGGCTACACCTTC	CSTATNTEANYGYTF
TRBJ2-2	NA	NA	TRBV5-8	TGTGCCAGCAGCGGCTGGGGGGGCGAGGTCGGGGAGCTGTTTTTT	CASSGWGGEVGELFF
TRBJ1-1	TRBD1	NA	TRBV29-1	TGCAGCGTAGCTCAAGACAGGGGGCTGACTGAAGCTTTCTTT	CSVAQDRGLTEAFF
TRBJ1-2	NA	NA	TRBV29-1	TGCAGCGTTGGTGGTTTGGGCGAGACTAACTATGGCTACACCTTC	CSVGGLGETNYGYTF
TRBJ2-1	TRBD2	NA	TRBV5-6	TGTGCCAGCAGCTTGGCTGCGGGGGGTTCGTACAATGAGCAGTTCTTC	CASSLAAGGSYNEQFF
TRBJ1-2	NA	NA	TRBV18	TGTGCCAGCTCACCACGAGGTGGGGAGAACTATGGCTACACCTTC	CASSPRGGENYGYTF
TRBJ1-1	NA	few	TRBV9	TGTGCCAGCAGCGCCAACCCGGAGGGGACTGAAGCTTTCTTT	CASSANPEGTEAFF
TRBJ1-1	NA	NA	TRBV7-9	TGTTCCAGCATCCTGTCAACGAGCACTGAAGCTTTCTTT	CSSILSTSTEAFF
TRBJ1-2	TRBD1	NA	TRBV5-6	TGTGCCAGCAGCATCCGGGACAGGGGGAACTATGGCTACACCTTC	CASSIRDRGNYGYTF
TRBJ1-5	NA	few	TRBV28	TGTGCCAGCAGAATGGGGGGGGGTAATCAGCCCCAGCATTTT	CASRMGGGNQPQHF
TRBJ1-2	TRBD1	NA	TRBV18	TGTGCCAGCTCACCACGGACAGGGGGCTACACCTTC	CASSPRTGGYTF
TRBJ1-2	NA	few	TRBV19	TGTGCCAGTAGTATGCGGGGAAACTATGGCTACACCTTC	CASSMRGNYGYTF
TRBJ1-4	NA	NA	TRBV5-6	TGTGCCAGCAGCCAAGGACAGAAAAATGAAAAACTGTTTTTT	CASSQGQKNEKLFF
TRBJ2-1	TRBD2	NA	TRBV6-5	TGTGCCAGTGGGCGGGGGGCTTACAATGAGCAGTTCTTC	CASGRGAYNEQFF